The 25 T cell receptor beta chains below come from one sample, sequenced in a study of PD-1 blockade in mismatch repair-deficient tumors. Data came from immunoSEQ multiplex PCR; TCRdb stores just in-frame clones and leaves some out. This table holds tens of thousands of clones, roughly 80% found once. The sample in question was peripheral blood, obtained roughly 21 weeks after starting pembrolizumab. The receptors were sampled from an adult with mismatch repair-deficient cancer.

The chain carries TRBV7-9 and TRBJ2-2; D tentatively reads TRBD1 or TRBD2 (5 bases each). Germline assignment: CDR1 SEHNR and CDR2 FQNEAQ (reference sequence). The CDR3 has 14 amino acids. V was trimmed by 9 bases and J by 0 bases, leaving 11 bases between them. The CDR3 region is CASLVGANTGELFF. The CDR3 nucleotides are TGTGCCAGTCTCGTGGGGGCGAACACCGGGGAGCTGTTTTTT.

The chain employs TRBV2 and TRBJ2-6; D uncertain. CDR3 length equals 15 residues. From germline, CDR1 is SNHLY and CDR2 FYNNEI. V lost 3 bases and J 1 base, leaving 7 bases between the germline ends. The CDR3: CASSDRRSGANVLTF. For the CDR3, the DNA is TGTGCCAGCAGTGACCGCCGATCTGGGGCCAACGTCCTGACTTTC.

This clone was seen once. The chain recombines TRBV13 with TRBJ2-2, with D possibly TRBD2 on 5 matching bases. This CDR3 is built from 17 residues. The germline gives CDR1 PRHDT, CDR2 FYEKMQ (reference sequence). V dropped 5 bases and J dropped 1 base, with 17 bases sitting between them. The CDR3 DNA is TGTGCCAGCAGCATCCTACAGCGGAACATGAACACCGGGGAGCTGTTTTTT. This translates into CASSILQRNMNTGELFF.

The chain joins TRBV7-9 to TRBJ2-3, with TRBD2 matching 7 bases. V lost 5 bases and J lost 4; bases outside the gene matches: 9. CDR3 length: 15 amino acids. Per the germline V gene, CDR1 is SEHNR and CDR2 is FQNEAQ (reference sequence). The CDR3 DNA sequence: TGTGCCAGCAGCCAAGGTCCGGGGAGGGCAGATACGCAGTATTTT. It specifies CASSQGPGRADTQYF. Looking up the rest from reference TRBV7-9 and TRBJ2-3 gives the full variable domain: DTGVSQNPRHKITKRGQNVTFRCDPISEHNRLYWYRQTLGQGPEFLTYFQNEAQLEKSRLLSDRFSAERPKGSFSTLEIQRTEQGDSAMYLCASSQGPGRADTQYFGPGTRLTVL.

J is TRBJ1-2 and V is TRBV6-5; perhaps TRBD1 as D (6 bases). This CDR3 region has 12 residues. CDR1 and CDR2 from the germline V gene are MNHEY and SVGAGI. V was clipped by 6 bases and J by 7 bases, with 12 bases between them. The CDR3 sequence is CASRGGAAGYTF. For the CDR3, the DNA is TGTGCCAGCAGAGGGGGGGCGGCTGGCTACACCTTC.

The rearrangement links TRBV7-9 to TRBJ1-4; TRBD1 might be the D (5 bases). Trimming took off 1 base at V and 3 bases at J, with 9 bases between the two ends. The CDR3 is made up of 15 amino acids. Looked up from germline, CDR1 is SEHNR and CDR2 is FQNEAQ (reference sequence). DNA for the CDR3: TGTGCCAGCAGCTTAGGGCAGGGACCTAATGAAAAACTGTTTTTT. As protein: CASSLGQGPNEKLFF.

The genes are TRBV7-9 and TRBJ2-3; the D is unclear. CDR1 SEHNR and CDR2 FQNEAQ come from the germline V gene (reference sequence). The germline V and J ends were trimmed by 4 bases and 0 bases, with 17 bases remaining between them. This CDR3 is built from 17 residues. The CDR3 region is CASSSPQAVSSTDTQYF. The CDR3 nucleotides read TGTGCCAGCAGCTCCCCTCAGGCCGTTTCTAGCACAGATACGCAGTATTTT. The variable domain in full, with the rest retrieved from reference TRBV7-9 and TRBJ2-3, is DTGVSQNPRHKITKRGQNVTFRCDPISEHNRLYWYRQTLGQGPEFLTYFQNEAQLEKSRLLSDRFSAERPKGSFSTLEIQRTEQGDSAMYLCASSSPQAVSSTDTQYFGPGTRLTVL.

J is TRBJ2-7 and V is TRBV5-6; D is perhaps TRBD1 or TRBD2 (5 bases each). CDR1 SGHDT and CDR2 YYEEEE come from the germline V gene. The length of the CDR3 is 14 residues. V shed 2 bases and J shed 0 bases, with 9 bases lying between them. CDR3: CASSFAGSSYEQYF. CDR3 DNA: TGTGCCAGCAGCTTCGCAGGGAGCTCCTACGAGCAGTACTTC.

This clone was seen at least ten times. V gene TRBV7-2 combines with J gene TRBJ1-2, with D perhaps matching TRBD1 (5 bases). Germline CDR1 SGHTA, CDR2 FQGNSA. CDR3 length: 17 amino acids. Trimming cost V 4 bases and J 1 base, with 19 bases left between them. The CDR3 loop reads CASSSFDGGLYNYGYTF. In DNA, the CDR3 is TGTGCCAGCAGCTCGTTTGACGGGGGACTCTATAACTATGGCTACACCTTC.

Notes on this clone: The same CDR3 also results from other DNA sequences found in this sample. The chain joins TRBV10-3 to TRBJ2-7, with D perhaps TRBD2 (6 bases). CDR1 and CDR2 (germline): ENHRY, SYGVKD. V lost 10 bases to trimming and J lost 7 bases, with 17 bases between them. This CDR3 comprises 12 residues. DNA for the CDR3: TGTGCCACCAGCGGGCCCCAGGATGAGCAGTACTTC. Encoded protein: CATSGPQDEQYF.

This chain links TRBV27 with TRBJ2-7; 11 bases are a match to TRBD1. From germline, CDR1 is MNHEY and CDR2 SMNVEV (reference sequence). V was pared by 5 bases and J by 4 bases, with 10 bases of the junction left unmatched. The CDR3 extends over 16 amino acids. CDR3 nucleotides: TGTGCCAGCAGTCCACAACGGGGACAGGGGGGATACGAGCAGTACTTC. Translation: CASSPQRGQGGYEQYF.

The chain has TRBV9 and TRBJ2-3; D gene uncertain. CDR1 and CDR2 from the germline V gene are SGDLS and YYNGEE. The CDR3 runs 12 residues. Trimming cost V 4 bases and J 6 bases, with 9 bases left between them. CDR3 sequence reads: CASSPYGDTQYF. The CDR3 DNA follows: TGTGCCAGCAGCCCCTACGGGGATACGCAGTATTTT.

A remark on this clone: One end of the junction does not line up with germline, which may come from a read error. The genes are TRBV7-7 and TRBJ2-3; D remains ambiguous. Germline V lookup: CDR1 SSHAT, CDR2 FNYEAQ (reference sequence). This CDR3 is 13 amino acids long. The CDR3 DNA follows: TGTGCTAGCAGCTTAGACTTATCAGATACGCAGTATTTT. This encodes CASSLDLSDTQYF.

This rearrangement joins TRBV7-9 to TRBJ2-1, with D perhaps matching TRBD1 or TRBD2 (5 bases each). The CDR3 is 15 residues long. The germline CDR1 and CDR2 sequences are SEHNR and FQNEAQ (reference sequence). The V gene lost 10 bases and the J gene lost 4 bases, with 20 bases spanning the gap. The CDR3 spells CATTPGPSQYNEQFF. The CDR3 nucleotides are TGTGCCACCACGCCGGGACCTTCGCAATACAATGAGCAGTTCTTC.

J is TRBJ2-7 and V is TRBV5-4; the D is unclear. Germline V CDR1 and CDR2: SGHNT, YYREEE (reference sequence). V dropped 3 bases and J dropped 0 bases, with 10 bases sitting between them. This CDR3 has 14 residues. The CDR3 DNA reads as TGTGCCAGCAGCTCCGTCCCGAGCTCCTACGAGCAGTACTTC. This encodes CASSSVPSSYEQYF.

This sequence joins TRBV6-1 and TRBJ2-2; a weak D match, TRBD2 (5 bases). The V and J ends lost 8 bases and 1 base respectively, with 11 bases between them. The germline CDR1 and CDR2 sequences are MNHNS and SASEGT. CDR3 size: 14 residues. CDR3 sequence: CASCFGGNTGELFF. The CDR3 nucleotides read TGTGCCAGCTGTTTTGGAGGGAACACCGGGGAGCTGTTTTTT.

The CDR3 DNA reads as TGTGCCAGCAGTTGGACAGGGACGAACCTCGAGCAGTACTTC. Translating gives CASSWTGTNLEQYF. The chain is built from TRBV6-5 and TRBJ2-7, with 8 bases fitting TRBD1. Looked up from germline, CDR1 is MNHEY and CDR2 is SVGAGI. V lost 4 bases, J lost 6 bases, and 8 bases stayed unmatched. This CDR3 contains 14 residues.

The V and J genes are TRBV5-5 and TRBJ2-7, with 9 positions matching TRBD2. Germline CDR1 SGHKS, CDR2 YYEKEE (reference sequence). This CDR3 is built from 14 residues. V trimming: 0 bases; J trimming: 3 bases; junction bases outside the gene matches: 1. CDR3 bases: TGTGCCAGCAGCTTGGAGACTAGCGGCTACGAGCAGTACTTC. Translation gives CASSLETSGYEQYF. Filled out from reference TRBV5-5 and TRBJ2-7, the complete variable domain reads DAGVTQSPTHLIKTRGQQVTLRCSPISGHKSVSWYQQVLGQGPQFIFQYYEKEERGRGNFPDRFSARQFPNYSSELNVNALLLGDSALYLCASSLETSGYEQYFGPGTRLTVT.

This sequence joins TRBV29-1 and TRBJ2-3, with D tentatively TRBD1 or TRBD2 (8 bases each). The CDR3 covers 16 residues. The V and J ends lost 5 bases and 2 bases respectively, with 20 bases between them. CDR1 SQVTM and CDR2 ANQGSEA come from the germline V gene. This chain's CDR3 is CSVSGGTSGNTDTQYF. The CDR3 DNA is TGCAGCGTTTCAGGGGGCACTAGCGGTAACACAGATACGCAGTATTTT.

The chain combines TRBV4-1 with TRBJ1-1; D possibly corresponds to TRBD1 (5 bases). Trimming pared 0 bases from V and 10 bases from J, leaving 9 bases between. CDR3 length: 12 residues. Germline CDR1 reads MGHRA; CDR2 reads YSYEKL. This CDR3 reads CASSQDAGLAFF. The CDR3, as DNA: TGCGCCAGCAGCCAAGACGCAGGGTTAGCTTTCTTT.

V usage is TRBV7-3 and J usage is TRBJ2-1; D possibly corresponds to TRBD2 (6 bases). The germline CDR1 and CDR2 sequences are SGHTA and FQGTGA. With 5 bases removed from V and 7 bases from J, the gap between germline ends came to 15 bases. The CDR3 runs 14 residues. CDR3 region: CASSTNRRDNEQFF. Here the CDR3 DNA reads TGTGCCAGCAGCACAAATCGGAGGGATAATGAGCAGTTCTTC.

This sequence joins TRBV6-5 and TRBJ2-1; no clear D gene. CDR1 and CDR2 (germline): MNHEY, SVGAGI. The CDR3 extends over 13 amino acids. V lost 0 bases, J lost 9 bases, and 9 bases lay in between. CDR3 in DNA: TGTGCCAGCAGTTACTCTTGGCGGAGTGAGCAGTTCTTC. Protein sequence: CASSYSWRSEQFF.

This clone was seen a handful of times. The chain employs TRBV7-9 and TRBJ2-1; D perhaps matches TRBD2 (7 bases). Trimming took 7 bases from V and 4 from J, leaving 17 bases between them. The CDR3 spans 15 residues. The V gene's germline CDR1 is SEHNR and CDR2 FQNEAQ (reference sequence). CDR3 nucleotides: TGTGCCAGCACCCAGGGGCTAGCGGATTACAATGAGCAGTTCTTC. Its protein product is CASTQGLADYNEQFF.

This chain connects TRBV11-3 to TRBJ2-7, with 7 bases lining up with TRBD2. The CDR3 is made up of 16 amino acids. The germline gives CDR1 SGHNT, CDR2 YENEEA. Trimming removed 2 bases from V and 8 bases from J; junction bases left unmatched: 15. CDR3 region: CASSLPTSRGVGQQYF. CDR3 sequence (DNA): TGTGCCAGCAGCTTACCCACATCTCGGGGGGTCGGTCAGCAGTACTTC.

The chain uses TRBV7-8 and TRBJ2-5; TRBD2 matches 7 bases. This CDR3 is 13 amino acids long. V lost 5 bases and J lost 9; bases outside the gene matches: 9. Germline V gives CDR1 SGHVS, CDR2 FQNEAQ. The CDR3 DNA reads TGTGCCAGCAGCCGGGGGGTAGATGTTTCCCAGTACTTC. The encoded protein is CASSRGVDVSQYF.